The 30 T cell receptor beta chains listed next were all sequenced from one sample in a study of blood T cell repertoires in COVID-19. Method: immunoSEQ multiplex PCR; TCRdb's copy keeps in-frame clones and lacks some. The sample has 100,000 to 150,000 clones, 65% to 85% seen once. The sequenced sample was peripheral blood. These TCRs come from an older man with active or convalescent COVID-19.

The chain is built from TRBV27 and TRBJ2-1; possibly TRBD2 for D (6 bases). This CDR3 is built from 12 residues. CDR1 and CDR2 from the germline V gene are MNHEY and SMNVEV (reference sequence). CDR3 bases: TGTCCCTCCCGACGGGAGCTCAATGAGCAGTTCTTC. As protein: CPSRRELNEQFF.

The rearrangement joins TRBV6-4 to TRBJ1-6; D may be TRBD1 (6 bases). V was pared by 5 bases and J by 9 bases, with 14 bases between. Germline lookup yields CDR1 MRHNA and CDR2 SNTAGT. The CDR3 length is 14 residues. CDR3 sequence (DNA): TGTGCCAGCAGTCCCGGCCTACAGGGTTCACCCCTCCACTTT. Translating gives CASSPGLQGSPLHF.

V gene TRBV5-6 combines with J gene TRBJ2-7; D may be TRBD2 (6 bases). V was clipped by 2 bases and J by 3 bases, with 9 bases between them. The CDR3 extends over 13 amino acids. Germline lookup yields CDR1 SGHDT and CDR2 YYEEEE. As DNA, the CDR3 is TGTGCCAGCAGCTTCGGGACTTTCTACGAGCAGTACTTC. Its protein is CASSFGTFYEQYF.

The gene calls are TRBV19 and TRBJ1-5, with D possibly TRBD1 on 6 matching bases. CDR3 length: 13 residues. Germline V gives CDR1 LNHDA, CDR2 SQIVND (reference sequence). V was pared by 3 bases and J by 4 bases, with 7 bases between. CDR3 DNA: TGTGCCAGTAGTATGAGGGGGAATCAGCCCCAGCATTTT. Its protein product is CASSMRGNQPQHF.

The chain employs TRBV10-3 and TRBJ2-3, with D perhaps matching TRBD2 (5 bases). This CDR3 region has 15 residues. The germline V and J ends were trimmed by 10 bases and 5 bases, with 22 bases remaining between them. CDR1 is ENHRY, CDR2 SYGVKD, per germline. DNA for the CDR3: TGTGCCACCCACACTGACACCGGGAAAGAAGATACGCAGTATTTT. Translating it yields CATHTDTGKEDTQYF.

The chain uses TRBV30 and TRBJ2-1; 9 bases map to TRBD1. V gave up 0 bases and J gave up 3 bases; unmatched junction bases: 6. This CDR3 has 16 residues. Per germline, CDR1 GTSNPN and CDR2 SVGIG (reference sequence). The CDR3 coding sequence is TGTGCCTGGAGTGTACGAGGGACAGGGATCTACAATGAGCAGTTCTTC. It encodes CAWSVRGTGIYNEQFF.

Here the CDR3 reads CATSMSRTENTQYF. The CDR3 nucleotides are TGTGCCACCAGCATGTCTAGGACAGAAAATACGCAGTATTTT. The gene calls are TRBV24-1 and TRBJ2-3, with a possible D match to TRBD1 (6 bases). Germline CDR1 is KGHDR and CDR2 is SFDVKD. V lost 7 bases to trimming and J lost 7 bases, with 17 bases between them. CDR3 length: 14 amino acids.

The rearrangement joins TRBV12-5 to TRBJ2-3; D possibly corresponds to TRBD2 (6 bases). V was clipped by 2 bases and J by 4 bases, with 13 bases between them. There are 15 residues in the CDR3. Germline-derived CDR1 and CDR2 are LGHNT and FRNRAP. The CDR3 DNA follows: TGTGCTAGTGGTTTGCAACGGGGGAGGCCAGATACGCAGTATTTT. The encoded protein is CASGLQRGRPDTQYF.

J is TRBJ1-1 and V is TRBV7-2; D call uncertain. The CDR3 loop spans 14 amino acids. Germline values: CDR1 SGHTA, CDR2 FQGNSA. Trimming stripped 1 base from V and 2 bases from J, with 8 bases between. CDR3 bases: TGTGCCAGCAGCTTAGGACAAGTAAACACTGAAGCTTTCTTT. Translation gives CASSLGQVNTEAFF.

This clone was seen only once. The chain uses TRBV19 and TRBJ1-5; 7 bases line up with TRBD1. This CDR3 comprises 13 residues. With 6 bases clipped from V and 7 bases from J, the junction kept 6 bases outside the gene matches. Per germline, CDR1 LNHDA and CDR2 SQIVND (reference sequence). The CDR3, as DNA: TGTGCCAGTAGGAAGGGGGCAGACCAGCCCCAGCATTTT. It codes for CASRKGADQPQHF.

The chain recombines TRBV4-1 with TRBJ1-4; 7 nucleotides match TRBD1. CDR1 is MGHRA, CDR2 YSYEKL, per germline. V lost 5 bases to trimming and J lost 8 bases; unmatched junction nucleotides: 8. The CDR3 covers 14 residues. CDR3 loop: CASSSRQGQEKLFF. DNA for the CDR3: TGCGCCAGCAGCTCCAGACAGGGCCAGGAAAAACTGTTTTTT.

V and J are TRBV7-9 and TRBJ2-2; D is uncertain. V was pared by 2 bases and J by 2 bases, with 3 bases between. The CDR3 consists of 13 residues. In germline, CDR1 is SEHNR, CDR2 FQNEAQ (reference sequence). In DNA, the CDR3 is TGTGCCAGCAGCTTATCAAACACCGGGGAGCTGTTTTTT. This sequence encodes CASSLSNTGELFF. Complete variable domain (other parts from reference TRBV7-9 and TRBJ2-2): DTGVSQNPRHKITKRGQNVTFRCDPISEHNRLYWYRQTLGQGPEFLTYFQNEAQLEKSRLLSDRFSAERPKGSFSTLEIQRTEQGDSAMYLCASSLSNTGELFFGEGSRLTVL.

This chain joins TRBV5-4 and TRBJ2-7, with TRBD1 matching 7 bases. V lost 6 bases, J lost 5 bases, and 11 bases stayed unmatched. This CDR3 is 14 amino acids long. Germline CDR1 SGHNT, CDR2 YYREEE (reference sequence). The CDR3 sequence is CASTYTGVRDEQYF. The CDR3 DNA follows: TGTGCCAGCACCTATACAGGGGTAAGAGACGAGCAGTACTTC. The whole variable domain, filled in from reference TRBV5-4 and TRBJ2-7, reads ETGVTQSPTHLIKTRGQQVTLRCSSQSGHNTVSWYQQALGQGPQFIFQYYREEENGRGNFPPRFSGLQFPNYSSELNVNALELDDSALYLCASTYTGVRDEQYFGPGTRLTVT.

This chain's CDR3 is CAISEGGSAYEQYF. CDR3 DNA: TGTGCCATCAGTGAGGGGGGCTCTGCCTACGAGCAGTACTTC. This sequence joins TRBV10-3 and TRBJ2-7, with D tentatively TRBD1 (6 bases). The CDR3 consists of 14 residues. Trimming cost V 2 bases and J 2 bases, with 10 bases left between them. Looked up from germline, CDR1 is ENHRY and CDR2 is SYGVKD.

The chain joins TRBV29-1 to TRBJ1-1; tentatively, D is TRBD1 (5 bases). The CDR3 loop spans 13 amino acids. V dropped 8 bases and J dropped 7 bases, with 20 bases sitting between them. Germline V lookup: CDR1 SQVTM, CDR2 ANQGSEA. The CDR3 region is CSTKEGSRGEAFF. The CDR3, as DNA: TGCAGCACGAAGGAGGGGTCTCGCGGTGAAGCTTTCTTT.

This sequence joins TRBV9 and TRBJ1-3; D not resolved. The V end lost 2 bases, the J end lost 0 bases, and 9 bases lay between the germline ends. This CDR3 spans 15 amino acids. Per germline, CDR1 SGDLS and CDR2 YYNGEE. CDR3 nucleotide sequence: TGTGCCAGCAGCGTGGAGGGCAACTCTGGAAACACCATATATTTT. Its translation: CASSVEGNSGNTIYF. Full variable domain (remainder filled in from reference TRBV9 and TRBJ1-3): DSGVTQTPKHLITATGQRVTLRCSPRSGDLSVYWYQQSLDQGLQFLIQYYNGEERAKGNILERFSAQQFPDLHSELNLSSLELGDSALYFCASSVEGNSGNTIYFGEGSWLTVV.

The chain is built from TRBV6-5 and TRBJ2-7; 12 bases align to TRBD2. The CDR3 has 15 amino acids. Germline CDR1 and CDR2: MNHEY and SVGAGI. After removal of 7 bases from V and 6 bases from J, the junction contained 10 bases not matched to a gene. The CDR3 DNA sequence: TGTGCCAGCAAACGGACTAGCGGGGACCGTGGCGAGCAGTACTTC. This translates into CASKRTSGDRGEQYF.

The rearrangement joins TRBV14 to TRBJ2-3, with a tentative D call TRBD2 (6 bases). This CDR3 contains 16 residues. V gave up 0 bases and J gave up 1 base, with 11 bases separating them. Germline V CDR1 and CDR2: SGHDN, FVKESK. The CDR3 bases are TGTGCCAGCAGCCAAGATAGAGCGGGTCGCACAGATACGCAGTATTTT. Its protein is CASSQDRAGRTDTQYF.

J is TRBJ1-1 and V is TRBV11-1; maybe TRBD1 (5 bases). Germline CDR1 is SGHAT and CDR2 is FQDESV (reference sequence). The CDR3 sequence is 13 residues long. Trimming stripped 5 bases from V and 1 base from J, with 8 bases between. The CDR3 DNA is TGTGCCAGCAGCGTCGGGGGGAACACTGAAGCTTTCTTT. This translates into CASSVGGNTEAFF. Full variable domain (rest looked up from reference TRBV11-1 and TRBJ1-1): EAEVAQSPRYKITEKSQAVAFWCDPISGHATLYWYRQILGQGPELLVQFQDESVVDDSQLPKDRFSAERLKGVDSTLKIQPAELGDSAMYLCASSVGGNTEAFFGQGTRLTVV.

The chain is built from TRBV6-2 or TRBV6-3 and TRBJ2-5, with D possibly being TRBD1 (6 bases). Germline V gene sequence: CDR1 MNHEY, CDR2 SVGEGT. CDR3 size: 14 residues. The V end was cut by 0 bases, the J end by 7 bases, with 12 bases between. CDR3 protein: CASSYSDSSGTQYF. CDR3 in DNA: TGTGCCAGCAGTTACTCGGACAGCTCGGGGACCCAGTACTTC.

This clone was seen only a few times. CDR3 protein: CASSLSNNEQFF. The DNA of the CDR3 is TGCGCCAGCAGCTTGAGCAACAATGAGCAGTTCTTC. V gene TRBV5-1 combines with J gene TRBJ2-1; D is unresolved. Germline-derived CDR1 and CDR2 are SGHRS and YFSETQ. CDR3 length equals 12 residues. V was shortened by 1 base and J by 5 bases, with 4 bases between the two germline ends.

The CDR3 nucleotides are TGTGCCAGCAGTTACCGGGAACTGGGAAGCTCCTATAATTCACCCCTCCACTTT. Translated: CASSYRELGSSYNSPLHF. V and J are TRBV6-2 or TRBV6-3 and TRBJ1-6, with D unclear. The CDR3 loop spans 18 amino acids. Germline V gene lookup returns CDR1 MNHEY and CDR2 SVGEGT. Between the trimmed V and J ends, which lost 2 bases and 0 bases, there was a span of 14 bases.

The chain recombines TRBV6-5 with TRBJ1-1; a weak D match, TRBD1 (6 bases). V gave up 2 bases and J gave up 1 base, with 8 bases separating them. Germline-derived CDR1 and CDR2 are MNHEY and SVGAGI. The CDR3 consists of 14 residues. CDR3 protein: CASSYGTPNTEAFF. CDR3 DNA: TGTGCCAGCAGTTACGGGACACCGAACACTGAAGCTTTCTTT.

The rearrangement uses TRBV6-2 or TRBV6-3 and TRBJ2-7; TRBD1 aligns across 9 bases. CDR1 MNHEY and CDR2 SVGEGT come from the germline V gene. The CDR3 is 16 amino acids. J was trimmed by 3 bases and V by 5 bases; bases with no gene match: 11. The DNA of the CDR3 is TGTGCCAGCAGTCCAAGGGACAGGGACGGGGTCTACGAGCAGTACTTC. Translation: CASSPRDRDGVYEQYF.

The CDR3 DNA follows: TGTGCCAGCAGCCCAGGGACAGGGGGCGCCGAGGCCACTGAAGCTTTCTTT. Protein: CASSPGTGGAEATEAFF. This sequence joins TRBV3-1 (or the pseudogene TRBV3-2) and TRBJ1-1; TRBD1 aligns across 12 bases. V shed 4 bases, J shed 4 bases, and the junction held 10 bases outside the gene matches. The CDR3 runs to 17 residues. Per germline, CDR1 LGHDT and CDR2 YNNKEL (reference sequence).

The sample holds one count of this clone. The gene calls are TRBV4-3 and TRBJ1-1; the D gene is possibly TRBD1 (5 bases). The germline V and J ends were trimmed by 3 bases and 0 bases, with 11 bases remaining between them. CDR1 is LGHNA, CDR2 YSLEER, per germline. There are 15 residues in the CDR3. The CDR3 region has the DNA TGCGCCAGCAGCCAGCGGGGCTTAATGAACACTGAAGCTTTCTTT. Its protein product is CASSQRGLMNTEAFF.

V is TRBV11-1 and J is TRBJ1-1, with D possibly being TRBD1 (5 bases). This CDR3 is built from 14 residues. V gave up 5 bases and J gave up 4 bases, with 14 bases separating them. From germline, CDR1 is SGHAT and CDR2 FQDESV (reference sequence). DNA for the CDR3: TGTGCCAGCAGCCCTCAAAGGGGTGGCACTGAAGCTTTCTTT. The encoded protein is CASSPQRGGTEAFF.

CDR3: CASSKTGGAFSEQFF. CDR3 nucleotides: TGTGCCAGCAGCAAGACAGGGGGCGCTTTCAGTGAGCAGTTCTTC. V and J are TRBV27 and TRBJ2-1; 10 bases match TRBD1. The CDR3 length is 15 residues. The germline V gene has CDR1 MNHEY and CDR2 SMNVEV (reference sequence). The V segment lost 6 bases and the J segment 9 bases; nucleotides outside the gene matches: 11.

This rearrangement joins TRBV6-1 to TRBJ1-5, with TRBD1 matching 9 bases. The ends lost 4 bases at V and 3 bases at J; junction bases unmatched: 7. This CDR3 is 16 amino acids long. The germline V gene has CDR1 MNHNS and CDR2 SASEGT. The CDR3 region is CASSGDRDRANQPQHF. The CDR3 coding sequence is TGTGCCAGCAGTGGAGACCGGGACAGGGCCAATCAGCCCCAGCATTTT.

V usage is TRBV11-2 and J usage is TRBJ1-3; TRBD1 agrees at 7 bases. This CDR3 is 15 amino acids long. The junction had 8 bases not matched to a gene; V was cut back by 6 bases and J by 3 bases. Germline V gene data show CDR1 as SGHAT and CDR2 as FQNNGV. This chain's CDR3 is CASSPGGTNGNTIYF. In DNA form, the CDR3 reads TGTGCCAGCAGTCCAGGGGGGACAAATGGAAACACCATATATTTT.